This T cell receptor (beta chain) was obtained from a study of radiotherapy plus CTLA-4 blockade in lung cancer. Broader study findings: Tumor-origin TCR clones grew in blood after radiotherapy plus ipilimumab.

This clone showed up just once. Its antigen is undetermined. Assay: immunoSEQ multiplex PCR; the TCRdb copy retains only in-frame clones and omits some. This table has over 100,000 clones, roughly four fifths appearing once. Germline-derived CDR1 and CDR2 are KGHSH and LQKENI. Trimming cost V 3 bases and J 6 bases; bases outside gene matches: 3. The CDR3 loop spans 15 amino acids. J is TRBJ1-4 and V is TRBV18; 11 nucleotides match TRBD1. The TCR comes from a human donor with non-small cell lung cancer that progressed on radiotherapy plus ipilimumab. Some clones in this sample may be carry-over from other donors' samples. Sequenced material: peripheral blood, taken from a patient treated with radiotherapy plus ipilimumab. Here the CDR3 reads CASSPRDRGYEKLFF. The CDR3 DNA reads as TGTGCCAGCTCACCTCGGGACAGGGGGTATGAAAAACTGTTTTTT.